This T cell receptor (beta chain) appears in the sequencing data of a study of T-cell memory formation after mild COVID-19. About the research overall: TCR clusters showed largely donor specificity.

General observations from the study: Largely, contracting CD4+ clones fell within CM and EM, and contracting CD8+ clones within EMRA. Clones shrinking between day 15 and 85 showed a balanced CD4/CD8 split, and those that grew later tilted toward CD4+.

5'RACE with constant-segment primers built TCRalpha and TCRbeta cDNA libraries with UMIs. TCRdb processed the 5' RACE reads anew with MiXCR; each CDR3 protein has one entry. The data hold around 410,000 distinct CDR3 sequences, with more than 20% observed a single time. Remarks on this clonotype: Its antigen is as yet unknown.

V lost 0 bases and J lost 4; bases outside the gene matches: 8. The CDR3 has 18 amino acids. Germline CDR1 is SGHRS and CDR2 is YFSETQ. This rearrangement joins TRBV5-1 to TRBJ2-1, with TRBD2 identical over 12 bases. This clonotype was obtained from an adult woman who had mild COVID-19 (a few samples of this study predate the infection). Cell type and time point are not known. What was sequenced was PBMCs or a T cell subset sorted from them (not recorded which). The CDR3 region is CASSLAPLAGGRYNEQFF. The CDR3 DNA follows: TGCGCCAGCAGCTTGGCACCCCTAGCGGGGGGGCGATACAATGAGCAGTTCTTC.